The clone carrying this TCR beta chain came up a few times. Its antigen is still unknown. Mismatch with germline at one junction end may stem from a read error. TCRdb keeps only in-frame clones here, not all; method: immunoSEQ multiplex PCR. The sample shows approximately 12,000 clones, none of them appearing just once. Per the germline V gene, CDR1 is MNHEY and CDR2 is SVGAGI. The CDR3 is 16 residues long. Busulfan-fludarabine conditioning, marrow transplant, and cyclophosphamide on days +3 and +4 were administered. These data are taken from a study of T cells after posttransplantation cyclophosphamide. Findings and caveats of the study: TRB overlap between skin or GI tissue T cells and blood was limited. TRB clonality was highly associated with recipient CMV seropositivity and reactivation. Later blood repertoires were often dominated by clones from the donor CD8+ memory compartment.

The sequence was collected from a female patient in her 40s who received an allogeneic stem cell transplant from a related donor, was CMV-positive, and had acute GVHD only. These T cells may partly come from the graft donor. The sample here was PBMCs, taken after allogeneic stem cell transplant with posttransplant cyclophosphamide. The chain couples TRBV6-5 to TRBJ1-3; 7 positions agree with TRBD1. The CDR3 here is CASGYRDRAPGNTIYF. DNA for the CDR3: TGTGCCAGCGGTTACCGCGACAGGGCCCCTGGAAACACCATATATTTT.